This T cell receptor (beta chain) is drawn from a study of blood T cell repertoires in COVID-19. This table comes from immunoSEQ multiplex PCR, and its TCRdb copy is limited to in-frame clones, with some not included. Of under 250,000 clones detected, 65% to 85% appear once; the ten largest clones hold approximately 7.9%. This clone appeared a few times. V shed 5 bases, J shed 15 bases, and the junction held 11 bases outside the gene matches. Germline CDR1 and CDR2: SEHNR and FQNEAQ (reference sequence). This CDR3 has 12 amino acids. V usage is TRBV7-9 and J usage is TRBJ2-3, with 7 bases matching TRBD1. The sample taken for sequencing was peripheral blood. The clonotype comes from a woman aged 80 or over with acute or convalescent COVID-19. CDR3 sequence: CASSNRDRSAYF. The CDR3 DNA is TGTGCCAGCAGCAACCGGGACAGATCTGCCTATTTT.